This T cell receptor beta chain was retrieved from a study of blood T cell repertoires in COVID-19. This clone was seen just once. The repertoire was sequenced with immunoSEQ multiplex PCR; TCRdb's copy has only in-frame clones and lacks some. The sample has about 210,000 clones, roughly 81% seen once; the top ten hold roughly 8%. The sequencing input was peripheral blood. The sequence derives from a woman in her 50s with active or convalescent COVID-19.

Written as DNA, the CDR3 is TGTGCCAGCAGCTTGAATACGGGGTATGAAAAACTGTTTTTT. Protein product: CASSLNTGYEKLFF. This chain links TRBV5-8 with TRBJ1-4; D is undetermined. Germline assignment: CDR1 SGHTS and CDR2 YDEGEE. Trimming removed 1 base at V and 6 bases at J, with 10 bases between. The CDR3 contains 14 residues.